Listed below are T cell receptor beta chains from one sample, sequenced in a study of Tregs in tolerant kidney transplant recipients. Libraries were prepared by immunoSEQ multiplex PCR; TCRdb keeps only in-frame clonotypes and omits some of them. Of roughly 120,000 clones in the sample, around 94% were seen once. What was sequenced was CD4+ T cells from blood. The origin of the receptors is a human donor in good health. Both conserved end residues are part of each CDR3. A D gene is named only where the DNA matches it firmly. A clone size is listed for some rows: how often the clone was seen (once, few, many), or a class if it is expanded.

d_call	clone_size	v_call	j_call	cdr3_aa	cdr3_nt
TRBD1	-	TRBV19	TRBJ1-6	CASSGVGTGDSPLHF	TGTGCCAGTAGTGGCGTGGGGACAGGGGATTCACCCCTCCACTTT
TRBD1	-	TRBV5-1	TRBJ1-2	CASSTTGGDYGYTF	TGCGCCAGCAGCACGACAGGGGGCGACTATGGCTACACCTTC
TRBD2	-	TRBV5-1	TRBJ2-7	CASSLPTSGGGEQYF	TGCGCCAGCAGCTTACCGACTAGCGGGGGGGGCGAGCAGTACTTC
-	-	TRBV5-1	TRBJ2-7	CASTEVSGSGWDEQYF	TGCGCCAGCACAGAAGTTTCGGGGAGCGGCTGGGACGAGCAGTACTTC
TRBD1	-	TRBV19	TRBJ1-3	CASSRSGQGAGNTIYF	TGTGCCAGTAGTCGCTCGGGACAGGGGGCTGGAAACACCATATATTTT
TRBD1	-	TRBV19	TRBJ1-1	CASSIRLGQVVLRNTEAFF	TGTGCCAGTAGTATTAGGCTTGGACAGGTGGTTCTCCGGAACACTGAAGCTTTCTTT
TRBD2	-	TRBV11-3	TRBJ2-1	CASSRLAGGPYNEQFF	TGTGCCAGCAGCCGTCTAGCGGGAGGCCCCTACAATGAGCAGTTCTTC
TRBD1	-	TRBV19	TRBJ1-2	CASISMTGGSRAEGYTF	TGTGCCAGTATCTCGATGACAGGGGGCTCGCGGGCTGAAGGCTACACCTTC
-	once	TRBV30	TRBJ2-1	CAWSAQQTAPEQFF	TGTGCCTGGAGTGCCCAACAGACAGCGCCTGAGCAGTTCTTC
TRBD2	-	TRBV5-1	TRBJ2-7	CASRRGLAGVGEQYF	TGCGCCAGCAGACGGGGGCTAGCGGGAGTAGGGGAGCAGTACTTC
TRBD1	-	TRBV29-1	TRBJ2-1	CSVAPDRGEQFF	TGCAGCGTTGCCCCGGACAGGGGAGAGCAGTTCTTC
-	-	TRBV6-5	TRBJ2-7	CASRPAGDRPYEQYF	TGTGCCAGCAGACCGGCTGGGGACCGGCCCTACGAGCAGTACTTC